This is a list of T cell receptor beta chains from one sample in a study of blood T cell repertoires in COVID-19. Libraries were prepared by immunoSEQ multiplex PCR; TCRdb keeps only in-frame clonotypes and omits some of them. This sample has some 300,000 clones, with about 90% found just once. The sample consisted of peripheral blood. These receptors all stem from a woman aged 25 to 45 with COVID-19, enrolled during active disease. Each CDR3 is given with its conserved first and last residue. D genes are given only for firm matches. Only some rows state a clone size, as once, few, many or a class for expanded clones.

>TRBJ2-3|TRBV25-1|-|-
CASRISGTDTQYF
TGTGCCAGCAGGATTAGCGGCACAGATACGCAGTATTTT
>TRBJ2-3|TRBV6-4|TRBD2|many
CASSEGTSGAYTQYF
TGTGCCAGCAGTGAGGGGACTAGCGGGGCTTATACGCAGTATTTT
>TRBJ2-3|TRBV9|-|-
CASSVDTFREQYF
TGTGCCAGCAGCGTAGACACTTTCCGGGAGCAGTATTTT
>TRBJ1-1|TRBV6-2/TRBV6-3|-|-
CASSSAAGEGPEAFF
TGTGCCAGCAGTTCGGCGGCAGGGGAGGGGCCTGAAGCTTTCTTT
>TRBJ2-5|TRBV7-3|-|-
CASSSMPGGQETQYF
TGTGCCAGCAGCTCCATGCCAGGGGGGCAAGAGACCCAGTACTTC
>TRBJ1-6|TRBV28|TRBD1|few
CASRPRQGAFSPLHF
TGTGCCAGCAGGCCTAGACAGGGGGCTTTTTCACCCCTCCACTTT
>TRBJ1-1|TRBV18|-|-
CASSGQMNTEAFF
TGTGCCAGCTCAGGACAGATGAACACTGAAGCTTTCTTT
>TRBJ2-7|TRBV4-3|TRBD2|-
CASSQLAGGSSYEQYF
TGCGCCAGCAGCCAGCTAGCGGGGGGAAGCTCCTACGAGCAGTACTTC
>TRBJ1-6|TRBV6-5|TRBD1|-
CASSTGTGESPLHF
TGTGCCAGCAGTACCGGGACAGGGGAGTCACCCCTCCACTTT
>TRBJ2-2|TRBV18|-|-
CASSLDSNTGELFF
TGTGCCAGCTCACTAGACAGCAACACCGGGGAGCTGTTTTTT
>TRBJ2-3|TRBV7-9|TRBD2|-
CASSRSGVADTQYF
TGTGCCAGCAGCAGAAGCGGGGTAGCAGATACGCAGTATTTT
>TRBJ1-4|TRBV12-3/TRBV12-4|-|-
CASSPGVEKLFF
TGTGCCAGCAGTCCAGGGGTGGAAAAACTGTTTTTT
>TRBJ1-2|TRBV5-6|-|few
CASSSPPRSNYGYTF
TGTGCCAGCAGCTCCCCCCCACGGTCTAACTATGGCTACACCTTC
>TRBJ2-1|TRBV27|TRBD2|-
CASSALPGGVNEQFF
TGTGCCAGCAGTGCACTCCCGGGGGGGGTCAATGAGCAGTTCTTC
>TRBJ1-6|TRBV30|TRBD1|-
CAWGGTESSSPLHF
TGTGCCTGGGGGGGGACAGAGTCAAGTTCACCCCTCCACTTT
>TRBJ2-7|TRBV6-2/TRBV6-3|TRBD1|-
CASSRQGYEQYF
TGTGCCAGCAGCAGACAGGGATACGAGCAGTACTTC
>TRBJ1-1|TRBV5-1|-|few
CASSKRQMNTEAFF
TGCGCCAGCAGCAAGCGACAGATGAACACTGAAGCTTTCTTT
>TRBJ2-7|TRBV5-1|-|-
CASSIGRDYEQYF
TGCGCCAGCAGCATCGGCAGGGACTACGAGCAGTACTTC
>TRBJ1-5|TRBV5-6|TRBD1|-
CASSFRDRDQPQHF
TGTGCCAGCAGCTTCCGGGACAGAGATCAGCCCCAGCATTTT
>TRBJ2-1|TRBV7-9|-|-
CASSYNEQFF
TGTGCCAGCTCGTACAATGAGCAGTTCTTC
>TRBJ2-7|TRBV4-3|TRBD1|-
CASSRDRGEQYF
TGCGCCAGCAGCCGGGACAGGGGCGAGCAGTACTTC
>TRBJ2-2|TRBV6-6|-|-
CANLRDDTGELFF
TGTGCCAACCTGCGGGACGACACCGGGGAGCTGTTTTTT
>TRBJ2-7|TRBV11-3|TRBD1|-
CASSRTGTGLSEQYF
TGTGCCAGCAGCCGAACCGGGACAGGCCTATCCGAGCAGTACTTC
>TRBJ2-2|TRBV5-1|TRBD2|-
CASSGWLAGHGELFF
TGCGCCAGCAGCGGTTGGCTAGCGGGGCACGGGGAGCTGTTTTTT
>TRBJ1-5|TRBV19|-|-
CASSIGGNQPQHF
TGTGCCAGTAGTATAGGAGGCAATCAGCCCCAGCATTTT
>TRBJ1-5|TRBV5-5|TRBD1|-
CASSSLDRDQPQHF
TGTGCCAGCAGCTCACTGGACAGGGATCAGCCCCAGCATTTT
>TRBJ1-2|TRBV4-2|-|once
CASSHLGGDYGYTF
TGTGCCAGCAGCCACTTAGGGGGAGACTATGGCTACACCTTC
>TRBJ2-5|TRBV3-1/TRBV3-2|TRBD1|-
CASSQSGGKETQYF
TGTGCCAGCAGCCAATCAGGGGGCAAGGAGACCCAGTACTTC
>TRBJ1-2|TRBV6-5|TRBD1|-
CASRLSTGGDDGYTF
TGTGCCAGCAGGCTATCGACAGGGGGCGACGATGGCTACACCTTC